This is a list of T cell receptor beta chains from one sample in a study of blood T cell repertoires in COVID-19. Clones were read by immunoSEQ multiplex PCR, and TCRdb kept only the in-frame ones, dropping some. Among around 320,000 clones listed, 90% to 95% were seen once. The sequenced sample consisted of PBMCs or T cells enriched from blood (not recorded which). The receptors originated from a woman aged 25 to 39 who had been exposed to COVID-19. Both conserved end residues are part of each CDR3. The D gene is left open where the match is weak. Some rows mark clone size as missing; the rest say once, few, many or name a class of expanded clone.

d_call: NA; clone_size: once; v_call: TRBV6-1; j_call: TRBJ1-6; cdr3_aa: CASSEIGRVNSPLHF; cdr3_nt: TGTGCCAGCAGTGAAATAGGCAGGGTGAATTCACCCCTCCACTTT
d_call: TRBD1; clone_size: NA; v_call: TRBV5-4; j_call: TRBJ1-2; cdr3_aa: CASRSTGIGGYTF; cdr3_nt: TGTGCCAGCAGGTCGACAGGGATCGGTGGCTACACCTTC
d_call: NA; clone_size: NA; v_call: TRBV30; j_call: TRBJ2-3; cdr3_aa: CAWSGRGDTQYF; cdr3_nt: TGTGCCTGGAGTGGCAGGGGAGATACGCAGTATTTT
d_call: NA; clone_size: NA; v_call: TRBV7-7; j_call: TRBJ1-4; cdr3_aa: CASREFGLSLETNEKLFF; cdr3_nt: TGTGCCAGCAGAGAGTTCGGACTATCCCTCGAGACTAATGAAAAACTGTTTTTT
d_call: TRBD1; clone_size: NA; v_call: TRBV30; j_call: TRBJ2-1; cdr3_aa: CAWSVEGQGVYNEQFF; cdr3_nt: TGTGCCTGGAGTGTAGAGGGACAGGGGGTCTACAATGAGCAGTTCTTC
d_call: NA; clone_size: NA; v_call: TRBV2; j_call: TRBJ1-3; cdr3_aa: CASSQTQGTIYF; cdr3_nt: TGTGCCAGCAGTCAGACGCAGGGCACCATATATTTT
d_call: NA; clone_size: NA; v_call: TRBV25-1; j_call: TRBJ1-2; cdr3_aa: CASSSRGGASFYGYTF; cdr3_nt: TGTGCCAGCAGCTCGCGGGGGGGGGCCTCTTTCTATGGCTACACCTTC
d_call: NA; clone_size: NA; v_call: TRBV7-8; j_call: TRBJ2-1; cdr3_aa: CASSGDRFNEQFF; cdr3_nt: TGTGCCAGCAGCGGTGACAGGTTCAATGAGCAGTTCTTC
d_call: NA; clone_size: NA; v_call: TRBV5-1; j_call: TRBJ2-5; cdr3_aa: CASSFRVGETQYF; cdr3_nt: TGCGCCAGCAGCTTCAGGGTGGGGGAGACCCAGTACTTC
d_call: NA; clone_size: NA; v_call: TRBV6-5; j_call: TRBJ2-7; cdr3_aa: CASRWTLDNSYEQYF; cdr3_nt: TGTGCCAGCAGATGGACGCTGGACAACTCCTACGAGCAGTACTTC
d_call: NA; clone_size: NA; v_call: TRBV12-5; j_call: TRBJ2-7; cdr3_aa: CASGLGIQGHEQYF; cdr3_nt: TGTGCTAGTGGTTTGGGGATACAGGGCCACGAGCAGTACTTC
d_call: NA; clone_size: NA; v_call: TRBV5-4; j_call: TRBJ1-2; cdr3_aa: CASSFAVGTGRYGYTF; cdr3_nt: TGTGCCAGCAGCTTTGCGGTCGGTACCGGTCGGTATGGCTACACCTTC